The present entry profiles one TCR beta chain with its context. What it binds is unknown. Data came from immunoSEQ multiplex PCR; TCRdb stores just in-frame clones and leaves some out. The data contain about 140,000 clones, 80% to 95% of them seen just once; the ten biggest clones take up roughly 6.2%. This sample is drawn from a study of T cell responses to AZD1222 COVID-19 vaccine. Study-level findings and limits: White British people made up most donors, females outnumbered males, and clonal diversity was possibly underestimated. Repertoires in all cases were sampled only once the peak T cell response had passed. An increase in Spike-specific TCR breadth and depth was observed after two AZD1222 doses.

The CDR3 sequence is 15 residues long. V was clipped by 5 bases and J by 4 bases; unmatched bases: 5. In germline, CDR1 is MNHEY, CDR2 SVGAGI. This specimen consisted of peripheral blood, obtained 28 days after the second AZD1222 dose. The TCR was taken from an adult who received the AZD1222 COVID-19 vaccine. The chain uses TRBV6-5 and TRBJ1-2; 12 bases match TRBD1. This CDR3 is CASSPGTGGTYGYTF. The DNA of the CDR3 is TGTGCCAGCAGTCCCGGGACAGGGGGCACCTATGGCTACACCTTC.